Presented here are 3 T cell receptor beta chains from one specimen sequenced in a study of T cell responses to AZD1222 COVID-19 vaccine. Generated by immunoSEQ multiplex PCR, the TCRdb table keeps only in-frame clones and is missing some. Of nearly 200,000 clones detected, approximately 94% appear once; the ten largest clones hold 0.9% to 1.1%. The sequencing used peripheral blood, collected 28 days after the second AZD1222 dose. These receptors were obtained from an adult who received the AZD1222 COVID-19 vaccine.

Comment on this clone: This same CDR3 is encoded by further DNA sequences in the sample. The CDR3 reads CASSPGQGNTEAFF. Written as DNA, the CDR3 is TGTGCCAGCTCACCCGGACAGGGGAACACTGAAGCTTTCTTT. The rearrangement links TRBV18 to TRBJ1-1; TRBD1 matches 8 bases. The germline CDR1 and CDR2 sequences are KGHSH and LQKENI. Trimming took 3 bases from V and 1 from J; bases not matched to a gene: 1. CDR3 length equals 14 residues.

V is TRBV9 and J is TRBJ2-2, with D perhaps matching TRBD1 (6 bases). V was shortened by 3 bases and J by 0 bases, with 15 bases between the two germline ends. The V gene's germline CDR1 is SGDLS and CDR2 YYNGEE. The CDR3 consists of 17 residues. DNA for the CDR3: TGTGCCAGCAGCGGGAAAATCAGACAGGCGAACACCGGGGAGCTGTTTTTT. Translating it yields CASSGKIRQANTGELFF. Full variable domain (remainder filled in from reference TRBV9 and TRBJ2-2): DSGVTQTPKHLITATGQRVTLRCSPRSGDLSVYWYQQSLDQGLQFLIQYYNGEERAKGNILERFSAQQFPDLHSELNLSSLELGDSALYFCASSGKIRQANTGELFFGEGSRLTVL.

This chain uses TRBV6-6 with TRBJ2-5; tentatively, D is TRBD2 (6 bases). From germline, CDR1 is MNHNY and CDR2 SVGAGI (reference sequence). This CDR3 has 14 amino acids. Trimming removed 6 bases from V and 5 bases from J, with 16 bases in between. The CDR3 here is CASSPGTPGETQYF. The DNA of the CDR3 is TGTGCCAGCAGCCCCGGGACTCCGGGGGAGACCCAGTACTTC.